This T cell receptor beta chain is drawn from a study of regulatory T cells in long-lasting Graves disease. Broader study findings: TRBV28 was favored in persistent disease, as were TRBJ1-2 and TRBJ2-5.

Building of the TCR beta libraries involved iRepertoire HTBI primers and Arm-PCR of CDR3 regions. TCRdb reanalysed the multiplex PCR reads using MiXCR and keeps one entry per CDR3 protein. The sample lists under 450,000 distinct CDR3 sequences, approximately 23% occurring once. Time point indicated: persistent/refractory GD, antithyroid drugs over 5 years with positive TRAb. PBMC RNA served as the TCR library source. Into tubes containing EDTA, approximately 9.4 milliliters of peripheral blood were drawn. To note about this clonotype: Antigen unknown.

Germline V gene lookup returns CDR1 DFQATT and CDR2 SNEGSKA (reference sequence). The CDR3 spans 15 residues. Trimming cost V 0 bases and J 5 bases, with 13 bases left between them. This TCR was sampled from a woman in her 40s with Graves disease. This chain uses TRBV20-1 with TRBJ2-2, with a tentative D call TRBD2 (6 bases). The sample in question was peripheral blood mononuclear cells (PBMCs), obtained when the disease was refractory, from a patient treated with antithyroid drugs. The CDR3 region is CSARDGAGRTGELFF. The CDR3 nucleotides read TGCAGTGCTAGAGATGGGGCGGGAAGAACCGGGGAGCTGTTTTTT.